In this sample, the clone carrying this TCR beta chain turned up a few times. As yet, its antigen is unknown. The data stem from a study of CD8 T cells in ankylosing spondylitis. Points from the study as a whole: Disease-linked clones bore a CD8+ phenotype and were relatively rare in peripheral blood. The study looked at matched synovial fluid samples from ankylosing spondylitis patients. Disease-linked clones were reported to be significantly enriched there. Characteristic, it appeared, of ankylosing spondylitis blood was a TCR beta motif of eight highly homologous variants.

By quantitative 5'-RACE with molecular barcodes, the TCR beta libraries were made. Each CDR3 protein gets one entry after TCRdb re-called the 5' RACE reads with MiXCR. The profile shows approximately 350,000 distinct CDR3 sequences, about 14% of them singletons. Germline assignment: CDR1 DFQATT and CDR2 SNEGSKA (reference sequence). Trimming pared 3 bases from V and 7 bases from J, leaving 13 bases between. The CDR3 is 13 residues long. The sample was blood, either unsorted or a sorted T cell fraction (not recorded which). This chain connects TRBV20-1 to TRBJ2-1; perhaps TRBD2 as D (6 bases). The receptor's source is a male donor with ankylosing spondylitis or in good health (not recorded which). CDR3 DNA: TGCAGTGCTAGGCGGGGACTCAGTAATGAGCAGTTCTTC. Protein product: CSARRGLSNEQFF.